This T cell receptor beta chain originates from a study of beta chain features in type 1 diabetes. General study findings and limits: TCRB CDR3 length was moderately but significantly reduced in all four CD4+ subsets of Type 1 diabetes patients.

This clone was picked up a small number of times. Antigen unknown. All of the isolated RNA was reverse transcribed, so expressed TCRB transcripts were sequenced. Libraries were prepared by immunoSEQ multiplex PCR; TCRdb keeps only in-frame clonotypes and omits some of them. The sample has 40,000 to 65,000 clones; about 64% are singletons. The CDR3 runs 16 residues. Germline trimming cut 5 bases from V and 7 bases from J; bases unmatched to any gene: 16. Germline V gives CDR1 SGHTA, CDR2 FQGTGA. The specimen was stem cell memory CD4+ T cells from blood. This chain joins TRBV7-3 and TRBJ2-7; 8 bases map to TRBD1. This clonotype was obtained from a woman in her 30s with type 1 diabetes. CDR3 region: CASSATGDLARGEQYF. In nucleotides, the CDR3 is TGTGCCAGCAGCGCGACAGGGGATCTGGCCCGGGGGGAGCAGTACTTC. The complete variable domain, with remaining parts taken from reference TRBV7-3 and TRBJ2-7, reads GAGVSQTPSNKVTEKGKYVELRCDPISGHTALYWYRQSLGQGPEFLIYFQGTGAADDSGLPNDRFFAVRPEGSVSTLKIQRTERGDSAVYLCASSATGDLARGEQYFGPGTRLTVT.